These T cell receptor beta chains were read from a single sample in a study of blood T cell repertoires in COVID-19. The repertoire was sequenced with immunoSEQ multiplex PCR; TCRdb's copy has only in-frame clones and lacks some. The table lists about 130,000 clones, about 87% of them singletons. The specimen was peripheral blood. The receptors derive from a man aged 45-60 years with acute or convalescent COVID-19. The CDR3 runs from the conserved cysteine through the conserved F or W. D genes are given only for firm matches. Clone size is given for some rows only: seen once, a few or many times, or a class if the clone is expanded.

abundance	v_gene	d_gene	j_gene	CDR3nt	CDR3aa
.	TRBV2	.	TRBJ2-2	TGTGCCAGCCTAAGGCGGGGCGGGGAGCTGTTTTTT	CASLRRGGELFF
.	TRBV5-6	.	TRBJ2-1	TGTGCCAGCAGCCCCCGTAGGACAGTGGCCTACAATGAGCAGTTCTTC	CASSPRRTVAYNEQFF
.	TRBV28	TRBD2	TRBJ2-1	TGTGCCAGCACCTCACTAGCGGGAGGGCCTAGCAATGAGCAGTTCTTC	CASTSLAGGPSNEQFF
.	TRBV5-4	.	TRBJ1-1	TGTGCCAGCAGCCCGACCCAGGGGAGGAACACTGAAGCTTTCTTT	CASSPTQGRNTEAFF
once	TRBV18	TRBD1	TRBJ2-7	TGTGCCAGCTCACCTTCAAGGGGGCCCCGCGCCACCTACGAGCAGTACTTC	CASSPSRGPRATYEQYF
.	TRBV2	TRBD1	TRBJ2-7	TGTGCCAGCAGTTCTCAGACAGGGGTCGGCGAGCAGTACTTC	CASSSQTGVGEQYF
.	TRBV18	TRBD1	TRBJ2-2	TGTGCCAGCTCATTCCGACAGGGGACAACCGGGGAGCTGTTTTTT	CASSFRQGTTGELFF
.	TRBV5-5	TRBD1	TRBJ1-2	TGTGCCAGCAGCCGTGGAGGGGGCGGGTATGGCTACACCTTC	CASSRGGGGYGYTF
.	TRBV28	.	TRBJ1-5	TGTGCCAGCAGTTCCCTATCATTGGGCCAGGGGTTGGCCCAGCATTTT	CASSSLSLGQGLAQHF
.	TRBV15	TRBD1	TRBJ1-1	TGTGCCACCAGCGCCCGGACAGGGTTTGAGGGAGCTTTCTTT	CATSARTGFEGAFF
.	TRBV4-1	.	TRBJ2-7	TGCGCCAGCAGCCGACCCGGAGGGGAGAGCTCCTACGAGCAGTACTTC	CASSRPGGESSYEQYF
.	TRBV29-1	.	TRBJ2-3	TGCAGCGTTGAGGGGTTGGGAGGCCCAGATACGCAGTATTTT	CSVEGLGGPDTQYF
.	TRBV28	TRBD2	TRBJ2-1	TGTGCCAGCCTTAATCGGCGGGAGTCGTCCTACAATGAGCAGTTCTTC	CASLNRRESSYNEQFF
.	TRBV27	.	TRBJ1-5	TGTGCCAGCAGTTATGGGACCGGGGGGGAGCCCCAGCATTTT	CASSYGTGGEPQHF
.	TRBV6-5	TRBD1	TRBJ1-2	TGTGCCAGCAGGGGACAGTCGAGAGGCTACACCTTC	CASRGQSRGYTF
.	TRBV14	.	TRBJ1-2	TGTGCCAGCAGCCAAGGTAAGCGAGACCGGACAGCGTATGGCTACACCTTC	CASSQGKRDRTAYGYTF
.	TRBV15	.	TRBJ2-1	TGTGCCACCAGCAGATCGGGGTACAATGAGCAGTTCTTC	CATSRSGYNEQFF
.	TRBV3-1/TRBV3-2	.	TRBJ1-1	TGTGCCAGCAGCCAAGACGGTTATGGCACTGAAGCTTTCTTT	CASSQDGYGTEAFF
.	TRBV28	.	TRBJ1-5	TGTGCCAGCAGCCCCGGTTGGCCTAAGAAATCAGGGCCCCAGCATTTT	CASSPGWPKKSGPQHF
.	TRBV2	TRBD2	TRBJ2-1	TGTGCCAGCCAGGAGACTAGCGAATGGAATGAGCAGTTCTTC	CASQETSEWNEQFF
once	TRBV5-1	.	TRBJ1-5	TGCGCCAGCAGCTTCGATAGTCCGGGTCAGCCCCAGCATTTT	CASSFDSPGQPQHF
.	TRBV9	TRBD2	TRBJ2-1	TGTGCCAGCAGCGTAGTCAGCGGGATAACCTACAATGAGCAGTTCTTC	CASSVVSGITYNEQFF
.	TRBV19	.	TRBJ1-2	TGTGCCAGTAGTATCCGGTCCTATGGCTACACCTTC	CASSIRSYGYTF
.	TRBV11-1	.	TRBJ1-1	TGTGCCAGCAGCCCATCGGTTACAGGCCCGCGAGCTTTCTTT	CASSPSVTGPRAFF
.	TRBV27	.	TRBJ1-1	TGTGCCAGCAGTTTACGTAGCTCCTTGATGACTGAAGCTTTCTTT	CASSLRSSLMTEAFF
.	TRBV27	TRBD2	TRBJ2-3	TGTGCCAGCAGTAAGCGGGAGCGCACAGATACGCAGTATTTT	CASSKRERTDTQYF
few	TRBV28	TRBD1	TRBJ1-1	TGTGCCAGCCCCCCACCTACAGGGGTCGTTGATACTGAAGCTTTCTTT	CASPPPTGVVDTEAFF
.	TRBV18	.	TRBJ2-5	TGTGCCAGCTCTACCAGTGGGGGGACGGAGACCCAGTACTTC	CASSTSGGTETQYF
few	TRBV11-2	TRBD1	TRBJ1-2	TGTGCCAGCAGCTTCAACAGGGGACGGGCCACCTTC	CASSFNRGRATF
.	TRBV5-1	.	TRBJ2-7	TGCGCCAGCAGCCCAAGGGGTCCCTGGTACGAGCAGTACTTC	CASSPRGPWYEQYF
.	TRBV5-5	.	TRBJ1-1	TGTGCCAGCAGCTCCGGCGGGGGGTGGGGCACTGAAGCTTTCTTT	CASSSGGGWGTEAFF